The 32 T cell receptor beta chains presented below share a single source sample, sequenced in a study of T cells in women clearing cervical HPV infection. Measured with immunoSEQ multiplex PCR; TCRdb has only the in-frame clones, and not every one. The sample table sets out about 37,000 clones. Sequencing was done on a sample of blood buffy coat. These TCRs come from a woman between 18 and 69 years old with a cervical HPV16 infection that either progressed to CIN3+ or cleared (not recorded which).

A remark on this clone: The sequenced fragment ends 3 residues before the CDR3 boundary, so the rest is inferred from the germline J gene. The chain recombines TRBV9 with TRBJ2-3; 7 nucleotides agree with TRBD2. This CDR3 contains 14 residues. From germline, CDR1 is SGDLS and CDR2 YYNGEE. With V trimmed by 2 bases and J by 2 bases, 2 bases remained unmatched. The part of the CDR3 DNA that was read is TGTGCCAGCAGCGTGGGGACTAACACAGATACG. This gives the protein CASSVGTNTDT. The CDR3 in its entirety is CASSVGTNTDTQYF.

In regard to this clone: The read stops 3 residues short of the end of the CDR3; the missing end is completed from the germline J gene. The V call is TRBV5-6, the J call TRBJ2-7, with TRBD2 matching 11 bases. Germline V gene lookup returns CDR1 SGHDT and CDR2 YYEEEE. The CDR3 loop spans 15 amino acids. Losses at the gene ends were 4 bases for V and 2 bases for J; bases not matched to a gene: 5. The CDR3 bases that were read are TGTGCCAGCAGCCCCCGACTAGCGGGAACCTACGAG. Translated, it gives CASSPRLAGTYE. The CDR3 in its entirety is CASSPRLAGTYEQYF.

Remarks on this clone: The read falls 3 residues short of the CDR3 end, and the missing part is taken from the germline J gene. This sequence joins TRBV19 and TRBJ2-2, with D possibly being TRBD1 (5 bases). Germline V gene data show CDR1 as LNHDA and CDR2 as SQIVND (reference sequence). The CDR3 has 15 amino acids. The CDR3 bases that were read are TGTGCCAGTAGTATCTCGGAAACCTCCAGGGCCCCG. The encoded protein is CASSISETSRAP. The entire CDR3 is CASSISETSRAPLFF.

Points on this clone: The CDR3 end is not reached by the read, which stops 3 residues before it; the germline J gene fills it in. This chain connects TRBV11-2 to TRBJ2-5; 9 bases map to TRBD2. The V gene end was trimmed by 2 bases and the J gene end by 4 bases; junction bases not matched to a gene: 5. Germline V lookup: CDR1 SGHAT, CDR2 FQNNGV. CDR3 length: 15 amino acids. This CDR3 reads CASSLMAGGGETQYF. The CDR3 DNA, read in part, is TGTGCCAGCAGCTTAATGGCGGGAGGGGGAGAGACC.

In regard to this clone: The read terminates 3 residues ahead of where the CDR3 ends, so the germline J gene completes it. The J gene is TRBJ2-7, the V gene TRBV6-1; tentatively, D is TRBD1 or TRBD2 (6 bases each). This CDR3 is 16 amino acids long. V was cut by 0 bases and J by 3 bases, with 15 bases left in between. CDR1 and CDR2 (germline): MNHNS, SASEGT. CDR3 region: CASSEASGGGDYEQYF. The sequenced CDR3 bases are TGTGCCAGCAGTGAAGCGTCCGGAGGGGGTGACTACGAG.

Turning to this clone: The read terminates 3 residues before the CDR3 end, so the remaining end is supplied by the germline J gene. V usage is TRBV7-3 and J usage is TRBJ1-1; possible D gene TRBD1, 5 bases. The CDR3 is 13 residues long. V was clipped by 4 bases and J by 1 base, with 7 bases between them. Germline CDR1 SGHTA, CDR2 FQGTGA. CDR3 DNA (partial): TGTGCCAGCAGCTCCGACAGGAACACTGAA. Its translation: CASSSDRNTE. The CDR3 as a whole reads CASSSDRNTEAFF. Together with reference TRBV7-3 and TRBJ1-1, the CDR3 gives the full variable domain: GAGVSQTPSNKVTEKGKYVELRCDPISGHTALYWYRQSLGQGPEFLIYFQGTGAADDSGLPNDRFFAVRPEGSVSTLKIQRTERGDSAVYLCASSSDRNTEAFFGQGTRLTVV.

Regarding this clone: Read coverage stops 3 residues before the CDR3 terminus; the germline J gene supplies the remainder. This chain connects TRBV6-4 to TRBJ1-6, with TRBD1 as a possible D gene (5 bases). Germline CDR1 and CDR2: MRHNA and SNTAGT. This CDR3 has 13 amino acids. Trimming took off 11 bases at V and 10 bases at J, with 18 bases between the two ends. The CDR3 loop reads CAFFAGEGSPLHF. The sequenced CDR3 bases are TGTGCCTTCTTTGCGGGGGAAGGGTCACCC.

The part of the CDR3 DNA that was read is TGTGCCAGCAGTGAAGGGGCCGTCTGG. This sequence encodes CASSEGAVW. The complete CDR3 reads CASSEGAVWYTF. V and J are TRBV2 and TRBJ1-2; no firm D call. The CDR3 is cut off 3 residues early in the read; its end comes from the germline J gene. The CDR3 contains 12 residues. Germline lookup yields CDR1 SNHLY and CDR2 FYNNEI. Together with reference TRBV2 and TRBJ1-2, the CDR3 gives the full variable domain: EPEVTQTPSHQVTQMGQEVILRCVPISNHLYFYWYRQILGQKVEFLVSFYNNEISEKSEIFDDQFSVERPDGSNFTLKIRSTKLEDSAMYFCASSEGAVWYTFGSGTRLTVV.

CDR3 DNA, as far as it was read: TGTGCCAGCAGGTCCGTTTGGCGGGAGTCGCCCGAG. Amino acids: CASRSVWRESPE. The full CDR3 protein is CASRSVWRESPEQYF. J is TRBJ2-7 and V is TRBV11-2; 7 bases are a match to TRBD2. From the germline J gene comes the end of the CDR3, since the read stops 3 residues before it. Germline assignment: CDR1 SGHAT and CDR2 FQNNGV. After removal of 6 bases from V and 6 bases from J, the junction contained 14 bases not matched to a gene. This CDR3 comprises 15 residues.

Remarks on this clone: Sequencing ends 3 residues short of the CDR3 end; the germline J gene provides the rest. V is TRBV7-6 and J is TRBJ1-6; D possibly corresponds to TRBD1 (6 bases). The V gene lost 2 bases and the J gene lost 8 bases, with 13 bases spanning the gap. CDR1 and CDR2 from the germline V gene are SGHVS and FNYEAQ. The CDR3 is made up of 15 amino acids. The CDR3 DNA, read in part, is TGTGCCAGCAGCTTAATTCAGGGGCGGTATTCACCC. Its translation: CASSLIQGRYSP. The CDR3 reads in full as CASSLIQGRYSPLHF.

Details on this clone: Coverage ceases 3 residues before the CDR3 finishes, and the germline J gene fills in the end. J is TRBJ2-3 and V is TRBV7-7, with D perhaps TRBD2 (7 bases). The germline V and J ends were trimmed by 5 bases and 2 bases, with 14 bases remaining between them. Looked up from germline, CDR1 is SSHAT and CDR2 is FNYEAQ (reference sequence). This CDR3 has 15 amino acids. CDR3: CASSEGRGLTDTQYF. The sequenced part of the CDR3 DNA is TGTGCCAGCAGCGAAGGGCGGGGGCTCACAGATACG.

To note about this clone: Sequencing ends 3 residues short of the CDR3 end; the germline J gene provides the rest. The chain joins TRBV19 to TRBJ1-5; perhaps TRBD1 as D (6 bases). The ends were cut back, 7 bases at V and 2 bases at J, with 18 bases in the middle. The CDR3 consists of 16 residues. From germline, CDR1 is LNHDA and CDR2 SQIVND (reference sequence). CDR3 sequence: CASISGIGGRNQPQHF. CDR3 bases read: TGTGCCAGTATCTCCGGGATTGGGGGCCGCAATCAGCCC.

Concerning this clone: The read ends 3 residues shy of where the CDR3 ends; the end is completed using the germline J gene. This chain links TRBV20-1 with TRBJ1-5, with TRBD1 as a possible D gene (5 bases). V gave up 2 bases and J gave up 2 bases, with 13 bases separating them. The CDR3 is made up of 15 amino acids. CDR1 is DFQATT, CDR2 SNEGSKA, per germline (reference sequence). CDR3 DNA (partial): TGCAGTGCTAGAAAAACAGGAAGCGGCAATCAGCCC. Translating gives CSARKTGSGNQP. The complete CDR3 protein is CSARKTGSGNQPQHF.

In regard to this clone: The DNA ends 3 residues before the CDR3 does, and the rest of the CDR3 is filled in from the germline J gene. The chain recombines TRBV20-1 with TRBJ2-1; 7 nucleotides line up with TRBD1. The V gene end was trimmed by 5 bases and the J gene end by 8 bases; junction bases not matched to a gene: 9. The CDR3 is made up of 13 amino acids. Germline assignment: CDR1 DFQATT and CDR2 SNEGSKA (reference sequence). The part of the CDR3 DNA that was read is TGCAGTGCTGACAAACACAGGGGCGATGAG. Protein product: CSADKHRGDE. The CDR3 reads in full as CSADKHRGDEQFF.

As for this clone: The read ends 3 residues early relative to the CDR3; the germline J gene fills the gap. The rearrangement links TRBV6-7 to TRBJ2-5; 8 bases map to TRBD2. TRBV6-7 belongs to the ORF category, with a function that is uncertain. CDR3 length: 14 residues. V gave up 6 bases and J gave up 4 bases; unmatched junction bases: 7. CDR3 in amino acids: CASRPPGTRETQYF. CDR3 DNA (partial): TGTGCCAGCAGGCCCCCCGGGACTAGAGAGACC.

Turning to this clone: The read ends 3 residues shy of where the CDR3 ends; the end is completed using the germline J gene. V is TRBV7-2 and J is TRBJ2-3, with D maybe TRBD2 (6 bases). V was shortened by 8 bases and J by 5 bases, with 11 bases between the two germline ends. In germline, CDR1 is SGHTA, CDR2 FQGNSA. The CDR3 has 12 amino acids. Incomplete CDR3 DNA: TGTGCCAGCGCAAAAGCGGGAGATACG. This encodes CASAKAGDT. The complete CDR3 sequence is CASAKAGDTQYF.

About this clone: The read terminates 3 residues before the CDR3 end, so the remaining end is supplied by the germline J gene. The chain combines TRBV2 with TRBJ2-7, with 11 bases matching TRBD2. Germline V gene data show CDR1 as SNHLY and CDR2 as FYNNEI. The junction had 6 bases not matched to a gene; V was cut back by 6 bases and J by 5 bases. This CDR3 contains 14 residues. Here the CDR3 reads CASREPGLADEQYF. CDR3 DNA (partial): TGTGCCAGCAGGGAACCGGGACTAGCGGACGAG. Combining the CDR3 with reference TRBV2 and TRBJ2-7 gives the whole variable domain EPEVTQTPSHQVTQMGQEVILRCVPISNHLYFYWYRQILGQKVEFLVSFYNNEISEKSEIFDDQFSVERPDGSNFTLKIRSTKLEDSAMYFCASREPGLADEQYFGPGTRLTVT.

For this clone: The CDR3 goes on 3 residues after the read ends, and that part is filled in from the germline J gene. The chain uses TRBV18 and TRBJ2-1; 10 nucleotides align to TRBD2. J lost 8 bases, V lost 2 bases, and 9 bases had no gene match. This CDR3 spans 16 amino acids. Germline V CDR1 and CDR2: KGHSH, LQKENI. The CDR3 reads CASSPLAGGVWDEQFF. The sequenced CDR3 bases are TGTGCCAGCTCACCATTAGCGGGAGGCGTCTGGGATGAG.

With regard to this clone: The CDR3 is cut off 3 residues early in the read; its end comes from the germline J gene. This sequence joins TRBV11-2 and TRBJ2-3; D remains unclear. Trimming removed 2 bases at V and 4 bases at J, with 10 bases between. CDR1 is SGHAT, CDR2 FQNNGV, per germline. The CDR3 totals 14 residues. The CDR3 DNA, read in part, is TGTGCCAGCAGCTTACGAGATAGGGCAGATACG. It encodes CASSLRDRADT. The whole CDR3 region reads CASSLRDRADTQYF.

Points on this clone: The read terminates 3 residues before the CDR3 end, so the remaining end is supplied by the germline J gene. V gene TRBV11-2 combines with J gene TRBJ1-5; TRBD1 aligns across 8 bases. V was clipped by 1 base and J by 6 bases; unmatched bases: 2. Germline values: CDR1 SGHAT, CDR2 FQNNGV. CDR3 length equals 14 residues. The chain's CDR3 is CASSLAGGSQPQHF. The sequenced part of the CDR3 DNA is TGTGCCAGCAGCTTAGCAGGGGGCAGTCAGCCC.

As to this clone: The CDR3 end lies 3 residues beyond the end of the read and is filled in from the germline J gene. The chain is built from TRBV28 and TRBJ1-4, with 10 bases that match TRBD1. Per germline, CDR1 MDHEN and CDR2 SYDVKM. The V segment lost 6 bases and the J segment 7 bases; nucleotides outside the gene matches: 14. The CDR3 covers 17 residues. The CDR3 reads CASSAIFSGTGVEKLFF. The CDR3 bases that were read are TGTGCCAGCAGCGCGATATTCTCCGGGACAGGGGTTGAAAAA.

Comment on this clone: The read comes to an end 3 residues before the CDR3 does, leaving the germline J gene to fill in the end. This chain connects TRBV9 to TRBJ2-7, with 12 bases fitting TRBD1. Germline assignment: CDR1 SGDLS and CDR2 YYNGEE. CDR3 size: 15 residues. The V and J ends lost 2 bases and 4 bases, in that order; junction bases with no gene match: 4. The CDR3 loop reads CASSVGTGGMYEQYF. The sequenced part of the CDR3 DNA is TGTGCCAGCAGCGTGGGGACAGGGGGCATGTACGAG. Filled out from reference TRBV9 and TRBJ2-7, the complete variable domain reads DSGVTQTPKHLITATGQRVTLRCSPRSGDLSVYWYQQSLDQGLQFLIQYYNGEERAKGNILERFSAQQFPDLHSELNLSSLELGDSALYFCASSVGTGGMYEQYFGPGTRLTVT.

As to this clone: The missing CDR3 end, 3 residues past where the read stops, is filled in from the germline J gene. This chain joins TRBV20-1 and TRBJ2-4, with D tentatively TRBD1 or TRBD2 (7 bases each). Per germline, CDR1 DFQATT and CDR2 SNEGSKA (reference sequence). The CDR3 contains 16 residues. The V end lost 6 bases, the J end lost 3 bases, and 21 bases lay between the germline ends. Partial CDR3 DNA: TGCAGTGCCCCGTTGGGAGGGGGCGAAGGCAAAAACATT. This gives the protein CSAPLGGGEGKNI. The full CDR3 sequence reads CSAPLGGGEGKNIQYF.

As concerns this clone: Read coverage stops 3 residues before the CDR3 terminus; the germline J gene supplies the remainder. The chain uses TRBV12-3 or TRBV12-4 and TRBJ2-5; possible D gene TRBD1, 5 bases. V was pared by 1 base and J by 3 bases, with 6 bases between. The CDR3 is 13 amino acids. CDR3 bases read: TGTGCCAGCAGTTTAGGACAGAAAGAGACC. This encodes CASSLGQKET. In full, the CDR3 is CASSLGQKETQYF.

CDR3 loop: CASSLLGTVETQYF. The sequenced part of the CDR3 DNA is TGTGCCAGCAGCTTACTAGGGACAGTCGAGACC. The gene calls are TRBV7-9 and TRBJ2-5, with 7 bases lining up with TRBD1. Read coverage stops 3 residues before the CDR3 terminus; the germline J gene supplies the remainder. The CDR3 is 14 amino acids. Germline loops: CDR1 SEHNR, CDR2 FQNEAQ (reference sequence). J lost 5 bases, V lost 2 bases, and 5 bases had no gene match.

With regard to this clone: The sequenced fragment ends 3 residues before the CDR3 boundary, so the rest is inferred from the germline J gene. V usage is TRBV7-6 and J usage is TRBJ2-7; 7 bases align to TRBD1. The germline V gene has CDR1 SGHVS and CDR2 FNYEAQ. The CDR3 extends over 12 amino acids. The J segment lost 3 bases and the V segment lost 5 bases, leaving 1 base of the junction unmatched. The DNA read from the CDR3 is TGTGCCAGCAGCGGGGACAGCTACGAG. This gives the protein CASSGDSYE. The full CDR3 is CASSGDSYEQYF.

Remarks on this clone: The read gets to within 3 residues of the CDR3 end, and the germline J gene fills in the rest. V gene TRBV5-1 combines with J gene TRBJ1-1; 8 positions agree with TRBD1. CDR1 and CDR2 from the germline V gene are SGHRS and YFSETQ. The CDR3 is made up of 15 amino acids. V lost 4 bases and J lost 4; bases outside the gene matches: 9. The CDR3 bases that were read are TGCGCCAGCAGCGCAAGACAGGGGAAGGGCACTGAA. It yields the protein CASSARQGKGTE. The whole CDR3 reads CASSARQGKGTEAFF.

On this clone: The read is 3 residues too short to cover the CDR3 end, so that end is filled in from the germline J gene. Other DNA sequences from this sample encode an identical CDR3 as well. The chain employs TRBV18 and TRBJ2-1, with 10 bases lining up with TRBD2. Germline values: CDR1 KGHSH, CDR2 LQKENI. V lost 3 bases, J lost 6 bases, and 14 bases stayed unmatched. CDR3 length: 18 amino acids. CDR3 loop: CASSPRLAGGGIRNEQFF. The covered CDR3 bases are TGTGCCAGCTCACCTCGGTTAGCGGGGGGCGGAATTCGCAATGAG. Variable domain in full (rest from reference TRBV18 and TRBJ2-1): NAGVMQNPRHLVRRRGQEARLRCSPMKGHSHVYWYRQLPEEGLKFMVYLQKENIIDESGMPKERFSAEFPKEGPSILRIQQVVRGDSAAYFCASSPRLAGGGIRNEQFFGPGTRLTVL.

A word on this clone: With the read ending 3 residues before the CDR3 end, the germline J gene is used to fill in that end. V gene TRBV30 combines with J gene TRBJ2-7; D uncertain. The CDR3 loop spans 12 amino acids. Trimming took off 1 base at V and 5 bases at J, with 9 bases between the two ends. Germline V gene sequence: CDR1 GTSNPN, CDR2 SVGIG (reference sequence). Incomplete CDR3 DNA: TGTGCCTGGAGTGGAGTTAGGGACGAG. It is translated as CAWSGVRDE. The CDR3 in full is CAWSGVRDEQYF.

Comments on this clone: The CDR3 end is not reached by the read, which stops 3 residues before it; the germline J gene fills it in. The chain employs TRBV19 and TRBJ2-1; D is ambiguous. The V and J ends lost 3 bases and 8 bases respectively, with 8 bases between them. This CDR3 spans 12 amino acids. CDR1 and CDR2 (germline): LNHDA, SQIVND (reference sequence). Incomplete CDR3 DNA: TGTGCCAGTAGTATCTTGAGGCATGAG. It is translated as CASSILRHE. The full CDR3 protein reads CASSILRHEQFF.

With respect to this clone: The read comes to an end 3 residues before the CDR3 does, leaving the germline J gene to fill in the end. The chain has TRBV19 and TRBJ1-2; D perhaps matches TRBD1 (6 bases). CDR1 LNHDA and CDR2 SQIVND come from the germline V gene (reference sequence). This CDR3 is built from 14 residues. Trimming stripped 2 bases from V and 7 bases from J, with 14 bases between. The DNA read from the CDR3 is TGTGCCAGTAGTATAACGGGGGGCGCGGGTGGC. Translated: CASSITGGAGG. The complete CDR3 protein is CASSITGGAGGYTF.

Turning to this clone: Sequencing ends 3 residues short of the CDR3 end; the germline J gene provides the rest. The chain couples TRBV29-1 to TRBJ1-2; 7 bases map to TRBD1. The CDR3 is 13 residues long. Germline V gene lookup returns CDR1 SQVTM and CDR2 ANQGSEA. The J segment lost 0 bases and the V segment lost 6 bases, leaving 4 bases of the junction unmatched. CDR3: CSVRDSSNYGYTF. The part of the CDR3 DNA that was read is TGCAGCGTCCGGGACAGCTCTAACTATGGC.